This TCR beta chain appears in the sequencing data of a study of shared clonotypes between healthy human individuals. Study in general: Three CD4 naive, three CD4 memory, two CD8 naive and one CD8 memory plate were used per donor.

TCRdb's copy holds only in-frame clones and misses some; the assay was immunoSEQ multiplex PCR. The sample has some 2 million clones, 85% to 95% seen once; the top ten hold 0.1% to 0.15%. Per the germline V gene, CDR1 is SGHVS and CDR2 is FQNEAQ. CDR3 length: 13 amino acids. The V end was cut by 5 bases, the J end by 8 bases, with 13 bases between. The study separated CD4+ cells into CD45RA+ naive and CD45RA-negative memory subsets. Study findings and constraints: Shared across a few donors were around 4.7% of the naive CD4 clonotypes.

With regard to this clone: The antigen is undetermined.

Source material: naive CD4+ T cells sorted from blood. Indicated subset: CD45RA+ positively selected. V and J are TRBV7-8 and TRBJ2-1, with D maybe TRBD1 (7 bases). The sequence was obtained from a man aged 18 to 30 in good health. CDR3 nucleotides: TGTGCCAGCAGCGCACCAGGGGGGCATGAGCAGTTCTTC. The encoded protein is CASSAPGGHEQFF.